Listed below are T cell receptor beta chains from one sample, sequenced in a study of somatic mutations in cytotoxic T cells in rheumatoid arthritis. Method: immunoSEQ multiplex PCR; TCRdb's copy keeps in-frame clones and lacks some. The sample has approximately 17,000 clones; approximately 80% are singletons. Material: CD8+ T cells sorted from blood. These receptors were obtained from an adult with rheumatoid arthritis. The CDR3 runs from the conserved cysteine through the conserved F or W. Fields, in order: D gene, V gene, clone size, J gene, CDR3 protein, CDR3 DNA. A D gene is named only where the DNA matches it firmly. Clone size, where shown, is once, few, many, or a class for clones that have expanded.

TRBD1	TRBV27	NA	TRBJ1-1	CASNPLQGEDTEAFF	TGTGCCAGCAACCCACTACAGGGGGAGGACACTGAAGCTTTCTTT
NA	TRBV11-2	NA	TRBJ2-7	CASSLGGLDYEQYF	TGTGCCAGCAGCTTAGGGGGGTTGGATTACGAGCAGTACTTC
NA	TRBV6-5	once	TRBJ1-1	CASSSSMNTEAFF	TGTGCCAGCAGTTCCTCAATGAACACTGAAGCTTTCTTT
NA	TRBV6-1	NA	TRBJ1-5	CASSEGASGYSNQPQHF	TGTGCCAGCAGTGAAGGAGCCTCGGGTTATAGCAATCAGCCCCAGCATTTT
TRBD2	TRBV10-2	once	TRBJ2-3	CARPAGGPVTDTQYF	TGCGCCAGACCGGCGGGGGGTCCCGTCACAGATACGCAGTATTTT
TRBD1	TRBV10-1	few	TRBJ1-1	CASSAGTGGSEAFF	TGCGCCAGCAGTGCCGGGACAGGGGGTTCTGAAGCTTTCTTT
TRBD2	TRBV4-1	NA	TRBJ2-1	CASSQGGVIAGGYNEQFF	TGCGCCAGCAGCCAAGGGGGGGTCATAGCGGGGGGTTACAATGAGCAGTTCTTC
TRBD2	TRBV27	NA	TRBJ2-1	CASSFTSGEWNEQFF	TGTGCCAGCAGTTTCACTAGCGGGGAATGGAATGAGCAGTTCTTC
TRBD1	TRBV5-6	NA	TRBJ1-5	CASSLGQGSQPQHF	TGTGCCAGCAGCTTGGGACAGGGGAGTCAGCCCCAGCATTTT
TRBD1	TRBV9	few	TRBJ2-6	CASSVTGGASGANVLTF	TGTGCCAGCAGCGTTACAGGGGGCGCGTCGGGGGCCAACGTCCTGACTTTC
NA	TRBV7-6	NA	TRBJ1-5	CASSQYSGGNQPQHF	TGTGCCAGCAGCCAGTACTCTGGGGGCAATCAGCCCCAGCATTTT
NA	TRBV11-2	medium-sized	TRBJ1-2	CASSPIGVVRGGYTF	TGTGCCAGCAGCCCTATTGGGGTAGTTAGGGGCGGCTACACCTTC
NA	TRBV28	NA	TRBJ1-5	CASSLEGSYLPQHF	TGTGCCAGCAGTTTAGAAGGTTCGTATTTGCCCCAGCATTTT
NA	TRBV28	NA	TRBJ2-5	CASSPLYGQETQYF	TGTGCCAGCAGTCCCCTTTACGGCCAAGAGACCCAGTACTTC
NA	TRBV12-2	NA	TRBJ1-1	CASRLAGGGTRADTEAFF	TGTGCAAGTCGCTTAGCCGGGGGGGGGACCCGGGCTGACACTGAAGCTTTCTTT
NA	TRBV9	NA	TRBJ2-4	CASSVGLESSGLAKNIQYF	TGTGCCAGCAGCGTAGGTCTCGAGAGCTCAGGATTAGCCAAAAACATTCAGTACTTC
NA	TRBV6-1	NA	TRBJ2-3	CASSEGQSTDTQYF	TGTGCCAGCAGTGAAGGGCAGAGCACAGATACGCAGTATTTT
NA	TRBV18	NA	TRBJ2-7	CASSPESYEQYF	TGTGCCAGCTCACCAGAGAGCTACGAGCAGTACTTC
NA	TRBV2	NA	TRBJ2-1	CASPMVETPINEQFF	TGTGCCAGCCCCATGGTGGAAACACCGATCAATGAGCAGTTCTTC
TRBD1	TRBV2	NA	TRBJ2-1	CASSERGQDHNEQFF	TGTGCCAGCAGTGAACGGGGACAGGATCACAATGAGCAGTTCTTC
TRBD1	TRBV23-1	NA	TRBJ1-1	CASTAGQGARTEAFF	TGCGCCAGCACCGCAGGCCAGGGGGCGCGGACTGAAGCTTTCTTT
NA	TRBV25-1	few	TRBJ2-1	CASTYTGGQFF	TGTGCCAGCACCTACACAGGAGGGCAGTTCTTC
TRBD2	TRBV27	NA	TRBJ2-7	CASSSLAGGPGGTYEQYF	TGTGCCAGCAGTTCACTAGCGGGGGGCCCCGGGGGAACCTACGAGCAGTACTTC
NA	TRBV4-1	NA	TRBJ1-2	CASSPLDRLNYGYTF	TGCGCCAGCAGCCCTCTCGACAGGCTTAACTATGGCTACACCTTC
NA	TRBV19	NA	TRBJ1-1	CASSRGTGEGAMNTEAFF	TGTGCCAGTAGTAGGGGGACGGGAGAGGGAGCCATGAACACTGAAGCTTTCTTT
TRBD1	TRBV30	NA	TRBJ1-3	CAWSETGDSSGNTIYF	TGTGCCTGGAGTGAAACAGGGGATTCTTCTGGAAACACCATATATTTT
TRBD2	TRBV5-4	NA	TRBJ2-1	CASRQRGAPYNEQFF	TGTGCCAGCCGTCAGCGGGGGGCCCCTTACAATGAGCAGTTCTTC
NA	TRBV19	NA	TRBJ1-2	CASSWRGEDPRAYGYTF	TGTGCCAGTAGTTGGAGGGGCGAGGATCCCAGGGCCTATGGCTACACCTTC
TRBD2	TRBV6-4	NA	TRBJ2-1	CASGTSVTYNEQFF	TGTGCCAGCGGAACTAGCGTAACCTACAATGAGCAGTTCTTC
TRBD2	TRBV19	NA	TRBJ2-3	CASSSGGATDTQYF	TGTGCCAGTAGTAGCGGGGGGGCCACAGATACGCAGTATTTT
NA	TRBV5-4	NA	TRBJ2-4	CASSLWGDTPYIQYF	TGTGCCAGCAGCTTGTGGGGCGACACTCCTTACATTCAGTACTTC
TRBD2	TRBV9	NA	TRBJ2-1	CASSVRGEGTSFTDEQFF	TGTGCCAGCAGCGTGAGGGGGGAGGGGACTAGCTTTACCGATGAGCAGTTCTTC